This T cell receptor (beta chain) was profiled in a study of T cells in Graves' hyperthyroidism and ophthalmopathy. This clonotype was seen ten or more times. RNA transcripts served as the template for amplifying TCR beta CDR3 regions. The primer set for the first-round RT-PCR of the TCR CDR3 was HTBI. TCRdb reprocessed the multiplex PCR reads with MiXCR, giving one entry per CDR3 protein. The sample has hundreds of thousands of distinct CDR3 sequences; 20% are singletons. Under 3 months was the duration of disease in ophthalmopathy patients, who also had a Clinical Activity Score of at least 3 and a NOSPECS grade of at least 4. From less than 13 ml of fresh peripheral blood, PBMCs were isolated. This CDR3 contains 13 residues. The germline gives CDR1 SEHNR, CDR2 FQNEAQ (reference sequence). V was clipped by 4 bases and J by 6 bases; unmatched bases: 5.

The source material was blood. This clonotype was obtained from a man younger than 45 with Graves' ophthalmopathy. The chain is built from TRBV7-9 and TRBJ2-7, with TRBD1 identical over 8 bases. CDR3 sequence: CASSSRTGLEQYF. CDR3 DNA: TGTGCCAGCAGCTCCCGGACAGGGCTCGAGCAGTACTTC.